This T cell receptor beta chain was identified during a study of shared clonotypes between healthy human individuals. Whole-study context: Each donor had three CD4 naive, three CD4 memory, two CD8 naive and one CD8 memory plate.

Data came from immunoSEQ multiplex PCR; TCRdb stores just in-frame clones and leaves some out. The sample has some 700,000 clones; 90% are singletons. This CDR3 has 14 residues. Germline values: CDR1 MNHNY, CDR2 SVGAGI (reference sequence). Trimming took off 0 bases at V and 3 bases at J, with 6 bases between the two ends. The genes are TRBV6-6 and TRBJ1-5, with D unresolved. The source material was memory CD8+ T cells from PBMCs. Stated subset: CD45RO+ cells pooled with CCR7-negative TemRA cells. This receptor was obtained from a young man in good health. Some clones in this sample may be carry-over from other donors' samples. CDR3 protein: CASSYSNINQPQHF. The CDR3 DNA reads as TGTGCCAGCAGTTACTCGAACATCAATCAGCCCCAGCATTTT.